This TCR beta chain was identified in a study of shared clonotypes between healthy human individuals. Using immunoSEQ multiplex PCR, the repertoire was profiled, and TCRdb retains in-frame clones only, with some absent. The sample has about 2 million clones, roughly 94% seen once. The CDR3 contains 13 residues. Germline assignment: CDR1 SGHDT and CDR2 YYEEEE. Trimming cost V 1 base and J 7 bases, with 9 bases left between them. Terminally differentiated effector memory CD45RA+ cells were excluded by CCR7 positive selection of CD45RO-negative cells. The receptor's source is a young man in good health. The V call is TRBV5-6, the J call TRBJ2-1; TRBD1 is a possible D gene (5 bases). Material for sequencing was naive CD8+ T cells sorted from blood. The CDR3 protein is CASSLQGRNEQFF. DNA of the CDR3: TGTGCCAGCAGCTTGCAGGGCCGGAATGAGCAGTTCTTC.